These 11 T cell receptor beta chains were sequenced from one sample in a study of early T cells in non-severe SARS-CoV-2 infection. TCRdb re-called the 5' RACE reads with MiXCR, one entry per CDR3 protein. The data contain 75,000 to 100,000 distinct CDR3 sequences, 15% to 20% of them seen just once; the ten biggest clones take up roughly 1.2%. The sample consisted of whole blood. These TCRs come from an adult who was a healthcare worker with PCR-confirmed SARS-CoV-2 infection or an uninfected control (not recorded which).

This clonotype was recorded at least ten times. This chain connects TRBV6-5 to TRBJ2-5; D may be TRBD2 (5 bases). Germline V gene data show CDR1 as MNHEY and CDR2 as SVGAGI. V lost 0 bases, J lost 5 bases, and 10 bases lay in between. The CDR3 covers 14 residues. The CDR3 protein is CASSYSVSGETQYF. For the CDR3, the DNA is TGTGCCAGCAGTTACTCGGTGTCGGGGGAGACCCAGTACTTC.

This clonotype was counted between two and nine times. V is TRBV9 and J is TRBJ1-4; a weak D match, TRBD1 (6 bases). Germline V gene sequence: CDR1 SGDLS, CDR2 YYNGEE. Trimming left V 4 bases short and J 6 bases short, with 16 bases between. CDR3 length: 15 amino acids. CDR3 sequence reads: CASSPRQAGDEKLFF. In DNA form, the CDR3 reads TGTGCCAGCAGCCCAAGACAGGCCGGGGATGAAAAACTGTTTTTT.

There are a few counts of this clonotype. V is TRBV27 and J is TRBJ1-1; the match to TRBD1 covers 10 bases. Germline assignment: CDR1 MNHEY and CDR2 SMNVEV (reference sequence). V was clipped by 2 bases and J by 6 bases; unmatched bases: 9. The CDR3 runs to 16 residues. CDR3 nucleotides: TGTGCCAGCAGTTTAGCGATGGGACAGGGGTTATCTGAAGCTTTCTTT. Translated, it gives CASSLAMGQGLSEAFF.

This clonotype was seen a few times. The J gene is TRBJ1-1, the V gene TRBV6-5, with 8 bases fitting TRBD1. CDR1 is MNHEY and CDR2 is SVGAGI in the germline V gene. Trimming removed 6 bases from V and 5 bases from J; junction bases left unmatched: 5. This CDR3 region has 13 residues. The CDR3 nucleotides are TGTGCCAGCAGACGACAGGGGCGAACTGAAGCTTTCTTT. Protein product: CASRRQGRTEAFF.

A single count supports this clonotype. The CDR3 loop is CATGEAFF. The CDR3 region has the DNA TGTGCCACCGGTGAAGCTTTCTTT. The J gene is TRBJ1-1, the V gene TRBV2; no reliable D call. The length of the CDR3 is 8 residues. In germline, CDR1 is SNHLY, CDR2 FYNNEI. Trimming removed 10 bases at V and 7 bases at J, with 4 bases between.

V gene TRBV11-3 combines with J gene TRBJ2-6, with a tentative D call TRBD1 (5 bases). The germline V gene has CDR1 SGHNT and CDR2 YENEEA. This CDR3 has 16 residues. Trimming left V 4 bases short and J 4 bases short, with 14 bases between. Here the CDR3 DNA reads TGTGCCAGCAGCTCCGACAGTCAGACAGGGGCCAACGTCCTGACTTTC. This codes for CASSSDSQTGANVLTF.

This clonotype was seen more than once but under ten times. The CDR3 bases are TGTGCCTGGCAAATTGTCGGAAGCATGAACACTGAAGCTTTCTTT. It translates to CAWQIVGSMNTEAFF. This chain joins TRBV30 and TRBJ1-1; D is unclear. CDR1 GTSNPN and CDR2 SVGIG come from the germline V gene (reference sequence). The CDR3 is made up of 15 amino acids. V was shortened by 5 bases and J by 0 bases, with 16 bases between the two germline ends.

This clonotype occurred many times. This chain connects TRBV28 to TRBJ2-4; 8 bases map to TRBD1. Germline trimming cut 4 bases from V and 6 bases from J; bases unmatched to any gene: 8. This CDR3 has 15 amino acids. Germline values: CDR1 MDHEN, CDR2 SYDVKM. The CDR3 coding sequence is TGTGCCAGCAGTTCATCGACAGGGGCGGTAAACATTCAGTACTTC. Its protein is CASSSSTGAVNIQYF.

The V call is TRBV5-4, the J call TRBJ2-3; TRBD2 aligns across 9 bases. Trimming at V came to 4 bases and at J to 6 bases, leaving 6 bases not matched to a gene. The CDR3 runs 14 residues. Germline values: CDR1 SGHNT, CDR2 YYREEE (reference sequence). The CDR3 loop is CASSTGLARDTQYF. The CDR3 DNA is TGTGCCAGCAGCACGGGACTAGCTAGGGATACGCAGTATTTT.

This clonotype was observed a handful of times. V gene TRBV6-5 combines with J gene TRBJ2-7; 7 nucleotides match TRBD2. Germline V gives CDR1 MNHEY, CDR2 SVGAGI. V shed 5 bases, J shed 4 bases, and the junction held 11 bases outside the gene matches. This CDR3 contains 15 residues. In DNA, the CDR3 is TGTGCCAGCAGTAAAATGGCGGGAGACCTGTACGAGCAGTACTTC. Encoded protein: CASSKMAGDLYEQYF.

With regard to this clonotype: Mismatch with germline at one junction end may stem from a read error. The gene calls are TRBV6-2 or TRBV6-3 and TRBJ2-3; 8 nucleotides align to TRBD1. Germline V lookup: CDR1 MNHEY, CDR2 SVGEGT. The CDR3 sequence is 15 residues long. The CDR3 sequence: CASSIRQGRTDTQYF. For the CDR3, the DNA is TGTGCCAGCAGCATTAGACAGGGGCGCACCGATACGCAGTATTTT.